A single sample gave rise to the 17 T cell receptor beta chains below, sequenced in a study of blood T cell repertoires in COVID-19. Sequenced by immunoSEQ multiplex PCR; TCRdb stores in-frame clones only, minus some. The table records fewer than 600,000 clones, nearly 90% of them present only once. The sequenced material came from peripheral blood. All receptors come from a man aged 18 to 30 with COVID-19, enrolled during active disease.

The chain recombines TRBV7-9 with TRBJ2-7, with 7 bases lining up with TRBD1. V shed 3 bases, J shed 2 bases, and the junction held 4 bases outside the gene matches. Germline loops: CDR1 SEHNR, CDR2 FQNEAQ (reference sequence). This CDR3 has 14 amino acids. CDR3 in DNA: TGTGCCAGCAGCTTTCGGGACAGAACCTACGAGCAGTACTTC. Amino acids: CASSFRDRTYEQYF.

The chain links TRBV7-9 to TRBJ2-1; possible D gene TRBD2, 6 bases. Germline values: CDR1 SEHNR, CDR2 FQNEAQ (reference sequence). The CDR3 is 16 residues long. Trimming stripped 5 bases from V and 5 bases from J, with 19 bases between. The CDR3 here is CASSPLGGNLNNEQFF. CDR3 coding DNA: TGTGCCAGCAGCCCCCTTGGGGGGAACTTAAACAATGAGCAGTTCTTC.

The chain links TRBV2 to TRBJ1-1; D possibly corresponds to TRBD1 (5 bases). The CDR3 length is 14 residues. Germline V gene lookup returns CDR1 SNHLY and CDR2 FYNNEI. Trimming cost V 4 bases and J 4 bases, with 13 bases left between them. The CDR3, as DNA: TGTGCCAGCAGTGTGGGCCGGGGGAGCACTGAAGCTTTCTTT. It is translated as CASSVGRGSTEAFF.

The V call is TRBV6-5, the J call TRBJ2-7, with a tentative D call TRBD1 (5 bases). The ends were cut back, 4 bases at V and 3 bases at J, with 10 bases in the middle. Germline V lookup: CDR1 MNHEY, CDR2 SVGAGI. The CDR3 runs 13 residues. The CDR3: CASSFGASYEQYF. CDR3 DNA: TGTGCCAGCAGTTTTGGGGCGAGCTACGAGCAGTACTTC.

The chain employs TRBV4-2 and TRBJ1-3; D gene ambiguous. Trimming cost V 1 base and J 3 bases, with 7 bases left between them. Germline assignment: CDR1 LGHNA and CDR2 YNFKEQ. The CDR3 extends over 14 amino acids. DNA for the CDR3: TGTGCCAGCAGCCAAGTTGGCCTTGGAAACACCATATATTTT. Its protein product is CASSQVGLGNTIYF.

This clone was observed a handful of times. This sequence joins TRBV6-2 or TRBV6-3 and TRBJ1-2, with TRBD1 as a possible D gene (6 bases). V lost 4 bases, J lost 2 bases, and 14 bases lay in between. In germline, CDR1 is MNHEY, CDR2 SVGEGT. The CDR3 is 15 residues long. This CDR3 is CASSSYRAENYGYTF. The DNA for the CDR3 is TGTGCCAGCAGTTCGTACAGGGCAGAGAACTATGGCTACACCTTC.

The genes are TRBV7-9 and TRBJ2-7, with 8 bases fitting TRBD1. Germline V gene sequence: CDR1 SEHNR, CDR2 FQNEAQ (reference sequence). There are 15 residues in the CDR3. Unmatched junction bases numbered 8, after V lost 4 bases and J lost 3 bases. The CDR3 DNA is TGTGCCAGCAGCTCTACCGGGACAGGTAGCTACGAGCAGTACTTC. It encodes CASSSTGTGSYEQYF.

The rearrangement joins TRBV29-1 to TRBJ1-5, with 8 bases identical to TRBD1. With V trimmed by 6 bases and J by 4 bases, 5 bases remained unmatched. The V gene's germline CDR1 is SQVTM and CDR2 ANQGSEA. The CDR3 runs 13 residues. The CDR3 is CSVGDRLNQPQHF. Written as DNA, the CDR3 is TGCAGCGTCGGGGACAGGTTGAATCAGCCCCAGCATTTT.

This chain uses TRBV16 with TRBJ2-1; possibly TRBD1 for D (6 bases). The V gene's germline CDR1 is KGHSY and CDR2 FQNENV. The CDR3 length is 14 residues. The germline V and J ends were trimmed by 4 bases and 1 base, with 8 bases remaining between them. The CDR3 bases are TGTGCCAGCAGCCGTGACAGGTCCTACAATGAGCAGTTCTTC. This sequence encodes CASSRDRSYNEQFF.

This clone was seen a single time. The chain has TRBV7-9 and TRBJ2-5; 7 bases are a match to TRBD2. Trimming took 2 bases from V and 4 from J; bases not matched to a gene: 4. The V gene's germline CDR1 is SEHNR and CDR2 FQNEAQ (reference sequence). This CDR3 comprises 14 residues. The CDR3 here is CASSLYGGRETQYF. CDR3 nucleotides: TGTGCCAGCAGCTTATATGGCGGGAGAGAGACCCAGTACTTC.

This clone was seen once. The chain uses TRBV5-8 and TRBJ1-1; D is unresolved. In germline, CDR1 is SGHTS, CDR2 YDEGEE. The CDR3 totals 13 residues. V lost 3 bases and J 0 bases, leaving 6 bases between the germline ends. The CDR3 here is CASSSEVNTEAFF. CDR3 in DNA: TGTGCCAGCAGCTCAGAAGTGAACACTGAAGCTTTCTTT.

This sequence joins TRBV5-1 and TRBJ1-4; tentatively, D is TRBD1 (5 bases). This CDR3 comprises 13 residues. Germline loops: CDR1 SGHRS, CDR2 YFSETQ. The V end lost 6 bases, the J end lost 5 bases, and 11 bases lay between the germline ends. CDR3 nucleotides: TGCGCCAGCACCGACGGGGGGAATGAAAAACTGTTTTTT. Its protein product is CASTDGGNEKLFF.

V gene TRBV7-2 combines with J gene TRBJ2-1; no reliable D call. V was trimmed by 1 base and J by 1 base, leaving 5 bases between them. The CDR3 has 14 residues. In germline, CDR1 is SGHTA, CDR2 FQGNSA. CDR3 residues: CASSLGLSYNEQFF. CDR3 coding DNA: TGTGCCAGCAGCTTAGGTCTTTCCTACAATGAGCAGTTCTTC.

The rearrangement links TRBV25-1 to TRBJ2-1; TRBD1 matches 11 bases. Losses at the gene ends were 4 bases for V and 7 bases for J; bases not matched to a gene: 6. The length of the CDR3 is 15 residues. Germline CDR1 reads MGHDK; CDR2 reads SYGVNS. The CDR3 coding sequence is TGTGCCAGCAGTGTTGCCGGGACAGGGGGTAATGAGCAGTTCTTC. Encoded protein: CASSVAGTGGNEQFF.

The chain has TRBV9 and TRBJ2-7, with 9 bases identical to TRBD2. Germline CDR1 and CDR2: SGDLS and YYNGEE. The length of the CDR3 is 15 residues. With V trimmed by 2 bases and J by 3 bases, 6 bases remained unmatched. The CDR3 region is CASSVRSGSLYEQYF. The CDR3 nucleotides are TGTGCCAGCAGCGTCCGTAGCGGGAGTCTCTACGAGCAGTACTTC.

This sequence joins TRBV27 and TRBJ1-2; unclear D gene. This CDR3 has 13 amino acids. V shed 6 bases and J shed 1 base, with 9 bases lying between them. Germline CDR1 and CDR2: MNHEY and SMNVEV (reference sequence). The CDR3 region has the DNA TGTGCCAGCAGGGACTCAGATAACTATGGCTACACCTTC. It encodes CASRDSDNYGYTF.

The table lists this clone with a few counts. The chain uses TRBV5-5 and TRBJ2-7; D is unresolved. Germline CDR1 SGHKS, CDR2 YYEKEE (reference sequence). The CDR3 spans 11 residues. The V gene lost 1 base and the J gene lost 6 bases, with 5 bases spanning the gap. In DNA, the CDR3 is TGTGCCAGCAGCTTGATGAGCGAGCAGTACTTC. Its translation: CASSLMSEQYF.